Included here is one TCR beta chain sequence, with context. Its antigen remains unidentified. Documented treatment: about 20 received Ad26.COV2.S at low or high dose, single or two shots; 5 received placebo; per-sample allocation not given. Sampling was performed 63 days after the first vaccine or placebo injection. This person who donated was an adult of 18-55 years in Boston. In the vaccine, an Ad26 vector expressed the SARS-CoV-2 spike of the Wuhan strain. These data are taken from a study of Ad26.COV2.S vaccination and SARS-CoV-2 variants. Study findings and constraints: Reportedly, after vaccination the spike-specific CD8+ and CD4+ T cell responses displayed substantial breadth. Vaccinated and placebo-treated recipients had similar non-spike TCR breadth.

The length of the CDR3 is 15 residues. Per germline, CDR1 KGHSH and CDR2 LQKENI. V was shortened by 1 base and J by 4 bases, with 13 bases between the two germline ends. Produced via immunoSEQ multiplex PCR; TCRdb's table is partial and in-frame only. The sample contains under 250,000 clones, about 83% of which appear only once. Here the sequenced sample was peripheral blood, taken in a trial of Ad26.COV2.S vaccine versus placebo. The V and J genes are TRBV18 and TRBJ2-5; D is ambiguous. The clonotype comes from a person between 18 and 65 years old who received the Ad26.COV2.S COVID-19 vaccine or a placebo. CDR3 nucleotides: TGTGCCAGCTCACCACGGCGAGAGGTCGGAGAGACCCAGTACTTC. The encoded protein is CASSPRREVGETQYF.